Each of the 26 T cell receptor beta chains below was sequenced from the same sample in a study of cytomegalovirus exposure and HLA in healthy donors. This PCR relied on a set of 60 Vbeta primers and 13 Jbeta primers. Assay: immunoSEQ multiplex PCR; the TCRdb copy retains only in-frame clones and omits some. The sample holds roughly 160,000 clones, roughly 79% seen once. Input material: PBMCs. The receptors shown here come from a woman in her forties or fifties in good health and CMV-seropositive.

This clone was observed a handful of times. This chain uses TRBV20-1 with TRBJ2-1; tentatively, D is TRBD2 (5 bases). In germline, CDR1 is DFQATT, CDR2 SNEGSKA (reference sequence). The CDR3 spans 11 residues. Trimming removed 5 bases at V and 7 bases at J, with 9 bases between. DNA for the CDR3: TGCAGTGCTTCACTAGTAAATGAGCAGTTCTTC. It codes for CSASLVNEQFF.

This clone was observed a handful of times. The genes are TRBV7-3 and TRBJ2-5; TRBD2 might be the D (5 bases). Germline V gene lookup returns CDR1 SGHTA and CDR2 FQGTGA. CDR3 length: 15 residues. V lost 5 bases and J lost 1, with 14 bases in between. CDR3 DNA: TGTGCCAGCAGCCCGGGAACGGCCTTCCAAGAGACCCAGTACTTC. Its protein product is CASSPGTAFQETQYF.

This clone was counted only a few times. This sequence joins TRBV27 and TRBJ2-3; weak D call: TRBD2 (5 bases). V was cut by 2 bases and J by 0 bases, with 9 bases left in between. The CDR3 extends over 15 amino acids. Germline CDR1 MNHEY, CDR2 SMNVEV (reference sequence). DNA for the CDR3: TGTGCCAGCAGTTTACGGGGAATTAGCACAGATACGCAGTATTTT. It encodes CASSLRGISTDTQYF.

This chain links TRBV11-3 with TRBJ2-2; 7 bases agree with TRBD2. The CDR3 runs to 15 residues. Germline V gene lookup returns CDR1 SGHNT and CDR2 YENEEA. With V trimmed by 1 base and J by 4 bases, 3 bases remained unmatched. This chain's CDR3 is CASSLVAGVTGELFF. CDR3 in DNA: TGTGCCAGCAGCTTAGTGGCGGGGGTCACCGGGGAGCTGTTTTTT.

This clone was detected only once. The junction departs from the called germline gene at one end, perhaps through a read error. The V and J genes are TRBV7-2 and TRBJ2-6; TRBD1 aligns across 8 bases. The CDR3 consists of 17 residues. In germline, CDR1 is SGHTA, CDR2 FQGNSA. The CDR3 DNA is TGTGCCAGCAGCTTAGTGAACCAGGGGGCTGGGGCCAACGGCCTGACTTTC. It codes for CASSLVNQGAGANGLTF.

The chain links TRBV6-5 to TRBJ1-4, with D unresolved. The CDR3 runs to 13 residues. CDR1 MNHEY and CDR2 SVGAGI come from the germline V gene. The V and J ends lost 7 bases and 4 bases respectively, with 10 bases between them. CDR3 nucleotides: TGTGCCAGCAAGCGAGAGCATAATGAAAAACTGTTTTTT. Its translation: CASKREHNEKLFF.

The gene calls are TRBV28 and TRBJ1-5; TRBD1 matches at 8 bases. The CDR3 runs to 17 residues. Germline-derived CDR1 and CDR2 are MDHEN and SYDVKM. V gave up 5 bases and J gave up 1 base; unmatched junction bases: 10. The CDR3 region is CASSSPGGDGSNQPQHF. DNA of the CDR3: TGTGCCAGCAGTAGCCCAGGGGGCGATGGAAGCAATCAGCCCCAGCATTTT. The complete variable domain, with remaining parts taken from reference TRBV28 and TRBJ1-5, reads DVKVTQSSRYLVKRTGEKVFLECVQDMDHENMFWYRQDPGLGLRLIYFSYDVKMKEKGDIPEGYSVSREKKERFSLILESASTNQTSMYLCASSSPGGDGSNQPQHFGDGTRLSIL.

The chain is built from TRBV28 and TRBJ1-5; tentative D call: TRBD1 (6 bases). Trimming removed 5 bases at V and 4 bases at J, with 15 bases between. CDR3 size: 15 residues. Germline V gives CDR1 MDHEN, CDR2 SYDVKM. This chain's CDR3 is CASSPIDRQNQPQHF. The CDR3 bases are TGTGCCAGCAGTCCCATAGACAGGCAGAATCAGCCCCAGCATTTT. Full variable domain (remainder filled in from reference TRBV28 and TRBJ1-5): DVKVTQSSRYLVKRTGEKVFLECVQDMDHENMFWYRQDPGLGLRLIYFSYDVKMKEKGDIPEGYSVSREKKERFSLILESASTNQTSMYLCASSPIDRQNQPQHFGDGTRLSIL.

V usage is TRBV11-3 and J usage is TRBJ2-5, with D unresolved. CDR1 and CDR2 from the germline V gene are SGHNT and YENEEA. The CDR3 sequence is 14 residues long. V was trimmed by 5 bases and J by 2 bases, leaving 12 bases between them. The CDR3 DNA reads TGTGCCAGCAGCCCTTCCAGGATGCAAGAGACCCAGTACTTC. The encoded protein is CASSPSRMQETQYF. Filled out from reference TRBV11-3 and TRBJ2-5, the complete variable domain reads EAGVVQSPRYKIIEKKQPVAFWCNPISGHNTLYWYLQNLGQGPELLIRYENEEAVDDSQLPKDRFSAERLKGVDSTLKIQPAELGDSAVYLCASSPSRMQETQYFGPGTRLLVL.

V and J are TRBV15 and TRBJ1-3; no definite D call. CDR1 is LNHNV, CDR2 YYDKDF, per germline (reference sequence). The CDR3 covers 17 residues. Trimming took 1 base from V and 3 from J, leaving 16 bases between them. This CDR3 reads CATSRVVWQSHGNTIYF. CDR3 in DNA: TGTGCCACCAGCAGAGTTGTCTGGCAGTCGCATGGAAACACCATATATTTT.

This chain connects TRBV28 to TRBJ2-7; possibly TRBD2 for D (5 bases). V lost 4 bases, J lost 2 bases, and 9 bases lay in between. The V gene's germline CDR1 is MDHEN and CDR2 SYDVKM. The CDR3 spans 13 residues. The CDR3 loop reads CASSSTSPYEQYF. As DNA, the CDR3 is TGTGCCAGCAGTTCAACTAGTCCCTACGAGCAGTACTTC.

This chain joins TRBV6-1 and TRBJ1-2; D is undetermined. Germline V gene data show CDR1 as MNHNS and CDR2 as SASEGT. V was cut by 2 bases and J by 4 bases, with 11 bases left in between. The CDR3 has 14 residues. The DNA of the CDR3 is TGTGCCAGCAGTGAAAACGGGGTTAGCTATGGCTACACCTTC. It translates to CASSENGVSYGYTF.

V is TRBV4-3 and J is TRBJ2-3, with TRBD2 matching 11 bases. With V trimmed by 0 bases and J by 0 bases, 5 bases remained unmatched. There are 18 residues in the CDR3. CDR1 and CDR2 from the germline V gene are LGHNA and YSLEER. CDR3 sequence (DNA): TGCGCCAGCAGCCAAGATGGGACTAGCGGCCATAGCACAGATACGCAGTATTTT. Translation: CASSQDGTSGHSTDTQYF.

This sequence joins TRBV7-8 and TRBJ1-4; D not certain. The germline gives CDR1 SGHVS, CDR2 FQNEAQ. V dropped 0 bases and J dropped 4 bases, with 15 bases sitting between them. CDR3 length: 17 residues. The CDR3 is CASSLATGSLGNEKLFF. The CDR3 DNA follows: TGTGCCAGCAGCTTAGCTACGGGATCTCTTGGTAATGAAAAACTGTTTTTT.

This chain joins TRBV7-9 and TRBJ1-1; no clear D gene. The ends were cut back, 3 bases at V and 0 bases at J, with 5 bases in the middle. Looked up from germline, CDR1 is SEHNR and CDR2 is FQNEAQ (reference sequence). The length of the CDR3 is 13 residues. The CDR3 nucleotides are TGTGCCAGCAGCTTTGGGCTGAACACTGAAGCTTTCTTT. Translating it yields CASSFGLNTEAFF. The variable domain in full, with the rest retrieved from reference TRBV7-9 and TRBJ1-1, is DTGVSQNPRHKITKRGQNVTFRCDPISEHNRLYWYRQTLGQGPEFLTYFQNEAQLEKSRLLSDRFSAERPKGSFSTLEIQRTEQGDSAMYLCASSFGLNTEAFFGQGTRLTVV.

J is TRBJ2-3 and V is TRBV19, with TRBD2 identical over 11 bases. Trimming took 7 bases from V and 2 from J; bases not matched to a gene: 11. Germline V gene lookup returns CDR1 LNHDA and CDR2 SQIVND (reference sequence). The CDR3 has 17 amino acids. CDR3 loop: CASKGTSGTVYTDTQYF. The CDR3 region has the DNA TGTGCCAGTAAGGGGACTAGCGGAACGGTATACACAGATACGCAGTATTTT.

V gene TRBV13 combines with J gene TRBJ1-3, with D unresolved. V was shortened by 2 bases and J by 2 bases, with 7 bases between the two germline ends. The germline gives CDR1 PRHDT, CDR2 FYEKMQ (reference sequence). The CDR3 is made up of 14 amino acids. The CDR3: CASSLSGTGNTIYF. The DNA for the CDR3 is TGTGCCAGCAGCTTAAGCGGAACTGGAAACACCATATATTTT. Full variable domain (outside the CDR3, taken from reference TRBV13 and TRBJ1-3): AAGVIQSPRHLIKEKRETATLKCYPIPRHDTVYWYQQGPGQDPQFLISFYEKMQSDKGSIPDRFSAQQFSDYHSELNMSSLELGDSALYFCASSLSGTGNTIYFGEGSWLTVV.

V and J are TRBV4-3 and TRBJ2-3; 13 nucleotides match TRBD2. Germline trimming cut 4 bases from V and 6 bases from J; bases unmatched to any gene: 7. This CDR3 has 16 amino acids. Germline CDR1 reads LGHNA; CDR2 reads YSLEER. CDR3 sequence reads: CASSPRTSGGPDTQYF. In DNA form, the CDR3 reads TGCGCCAGCAGCCCTAGGACTAGCGGGGGACCTGATACGCAGTATTTT.

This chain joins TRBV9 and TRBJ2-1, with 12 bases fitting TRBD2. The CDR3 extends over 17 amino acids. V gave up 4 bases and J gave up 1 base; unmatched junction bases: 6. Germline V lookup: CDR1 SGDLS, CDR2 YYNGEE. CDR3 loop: CASSNRLAGASYNEQFF. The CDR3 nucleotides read TGTGCCAGCAGCAACCGACTAGCGGGGGCATCCTACAATGAGCAGTTCTTC.

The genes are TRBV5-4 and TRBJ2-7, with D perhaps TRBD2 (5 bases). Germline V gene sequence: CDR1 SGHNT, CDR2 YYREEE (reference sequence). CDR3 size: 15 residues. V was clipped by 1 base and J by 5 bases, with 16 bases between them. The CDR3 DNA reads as TGTGCCAGCAGCTTGAGTGGAGGATCCTGGCACGAGCAGTACTTC. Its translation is CASSLSGGSWHEQYF.

In DNA form, the CDR3 reads TGTGCCAGCTCCAGAGAGGGAGGGAGGGGCACAGATACGCAGTATTTT. Translation gives CASSREGGRGTDTQYF. The chain carries TRBV9 and TRBJ2-3, with 7 bases fitting TRBD2. Trimming removed 7 bases from V and 1 base from J; junction bases left unmatched: 12. The CDR3 is 16 residues long. The germline V gene encodes CDR1 SGDLS and CDR2 YYNGEE.

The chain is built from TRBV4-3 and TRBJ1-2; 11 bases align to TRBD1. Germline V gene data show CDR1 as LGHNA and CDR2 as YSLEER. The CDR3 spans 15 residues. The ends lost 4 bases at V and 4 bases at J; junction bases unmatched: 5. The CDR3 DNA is TGCGCCAGCAGCCCGGACAGGGGGCTAGGCTATGGCTACACCTTC. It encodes CASSPDRGLGYGYTF.

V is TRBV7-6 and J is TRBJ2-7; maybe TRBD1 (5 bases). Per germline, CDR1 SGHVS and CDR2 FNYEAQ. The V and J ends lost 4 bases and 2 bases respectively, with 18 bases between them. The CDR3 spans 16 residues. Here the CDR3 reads CASSYRQGAGAYEQYF. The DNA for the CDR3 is TGTGCCAGCAGCTACAGACAAGGGGCAGGTGCCTACGAGCAGTACTTC.

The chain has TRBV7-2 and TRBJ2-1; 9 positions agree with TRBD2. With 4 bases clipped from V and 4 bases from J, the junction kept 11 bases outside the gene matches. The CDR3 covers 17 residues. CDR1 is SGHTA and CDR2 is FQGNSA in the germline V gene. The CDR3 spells CASSSPTRLAGYNEQFF. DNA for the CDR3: TGTGCCAGCAGCTCCCCAACCCGGCTAGCGGGGTACAATGAGCAGTTCTTC.

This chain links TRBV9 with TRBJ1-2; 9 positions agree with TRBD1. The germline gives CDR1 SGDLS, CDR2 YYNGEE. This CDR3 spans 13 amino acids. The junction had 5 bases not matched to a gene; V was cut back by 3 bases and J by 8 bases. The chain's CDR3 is CASSGYRGLGYTF. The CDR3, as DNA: TGTGCCAGCAGCGGATACAGGGGGCTCGGCTACACCTTC.

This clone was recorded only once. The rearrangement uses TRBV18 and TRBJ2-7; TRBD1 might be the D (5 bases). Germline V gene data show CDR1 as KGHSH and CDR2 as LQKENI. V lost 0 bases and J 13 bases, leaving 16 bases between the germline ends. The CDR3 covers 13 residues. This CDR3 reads CASSPPGRSSSYF. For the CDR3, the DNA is TGTGCCAGCTCACCACCGGGGCGTTCCAGCTCTTACTTC.